This T cell receptor beta chain was documented in a study of regulatory T cells in long-lasting Graves disease. The overall study: Persistence in Graves' disease required over 5 years of antithyroid drugs plus positive TSH receptor antibodies. Notes on the study in general: TCR diversity was lower in persistent Graves' patients (versus newly diagnosed ones).

Comments on this clonotype: The antigen is undetermined.

Both iRepertoire HTBI primers and Arm-PCR of CDR3 regions were used to build the TCR beta libraries. TCRdb reprocessed the multiplex PCR reads with MiXCR, giving one entry per CDR3 protein. The table has about 470,000 distinct CDR3 sequences, about a fifth seen once. V dropped 1 base and J dropped 0 bases, with 10 bases sitting between them. The CDR3 totals 16 residues. Germline V gene data show CDR1 as SGHAT and CDR2 as FQNNGV. Described time point: persistent/refractory GD, antithyroid drugs over 5 years with positive TRAb. Preparation of the TCR library used RNA extracted from PBMCs. This rearrangement joins TRBV11-2 to TRBJ2-1; no definite D call. Specimen: peripheral blood mononuclear cells (PBMCs), collected when the disease was refractory, from a patient treated with antithyroid drugs. This TCR was recovered from a female donor with Graves disease. CDR3 residues: CASSLGLLDSYNEQFF. The CDR3 DNA reads TGTGCCAGCAGCTTAGGTCTGCTCGACTCCTACAATGAGCAGTTCTTC.